The 21 T cell receptor beta chains reported below all come from one sample, sequenced in a study of human T cells and chemical hapten exposure (dated by TCRdb to the early 2020s). The sample's time point label is to be understood as: patch test 2, 6 weeks after DPC sensitization. According to the study, the label for this sample's treatment or condition signals: therapeutic diphenylcyclopropenone sensitization with weekly scalp DPC. Library prep was done by RACE. Sequenced on a NextSeq 500. TCRdb took the public reads, trimmed them with fastp at Q25, ran MiXCR for clone calling and kept in-frame beta chains. Duplicate CDR3 protein sequences are folded into a single record with the most common DNA and genes. The sample data list tens of thousands of distinct CDR3 sequences, and 7.5% to 9.5% of these were observed just once. The biggest ten clones account for around 3.5% of the sample. The sample consisted of whole blood, taken in connection with sensitization to the hapten diphenylcyclopropenone (DPC). These receptors originate from a woman in her 50s with alopecia areata. Some clones in this sample may be carry-over from other donors' samples.

This clonotype was observed a handful of times. The chain recombines TRBV24-1 with TRBJ2-3, with 8 bases that match TRBD1. The CDR3 has 17 amino acids. Trimming took 1 base from V and 3 from J; bases not matched to a gene: 8. CDR1 KGHDR and CDR2 SFDVKD come from the germline V gene. The CDR3 reads CATSDFRSGGRTDTQYF. The CDR3 DNA reads TGTGCCACCAGTGATTTCCGGTCAGGGGGCCGGACAGATACGCAGTATTTT.

This clonotype was seen at least ten times. V is TRBV5-6 and J is TRBJ1-1; D gene unclear. Germline V CDR1 and CDR2: SGHDT, YYEEEE. The CDR3 runs to 12 residues. Deletions cut 3 bases from V and 1 base from J, with 4 bases between. Here the CDR3 DNA reads TGTGCCAGCAGCTGGGGGAACACTGAAGCTTTCTTT. It yields the protein CASSWGNTEAFF.

This clonotype turned up a few times. The chain is built from TRBV5-1 and TRBJ2-5; D not resolved. Germline lookup yields CDR1 SGHRS and CDR2 YFSETQ. The ends were cut back, 0 bases at V and 3 bases at J, with 12 bases in the middle. The length of the CDR3 is 15 residues. The CDR3 nucleotides are TGCGCCAGCAGCTTGGCCAATCCCTCGGAAGAGACCCAGTACTTC. It yields the protein CASSLANPSEETQYF.

This clonotype came up many times. V gene TRBV20-1 combines with J gene TRBJ1-5; maybe TRBD1 (6 bases). The germline CDR1 and CDR2 sequences are DFQATT and SNEGSKA (reference sequence). The V end lost 3 bases, the J end lost 0 bases, and 15 bases lay between the germline ends. The CDR3 spans 16 residues. CDR3 loop: CSARTGPTDSNQPQHF. The CDR3 region has the DNA TGCAGTGCTAGGACAGGCCCGACGGATAGCAATCAGCCCCAGCATTTT.

The J gene is TRBJ1-1, the V gene TRBV7-9, with D perhaps TRBD1 (5 bases). This CDR3 region has 13 residues. In germline, CDR1 is SEHNR, CDR2 FQNEAQ (reference sequence). Trimming took 7 bases from V and 6 from J, leaving 15 bases between them. The CDR3 nucleotides read TGTGCCAGCACTCCCGGACATACCCCTGAAGCTTTCTTT. This sequence encodes CASTPGHTPEAFF.

CDR3 sequence: CASMTVGTETQYF. In DNA, the CDR3 is TGTGCCAGCATGACAGTAGGGACAGAGACCCAGTACTTC. The J gene is TRBJ2-5, the V gene TRBV2, with D possibly being TRBD1 or TRBD2 (5 bases each). Germline loops: CDR1 SNHLY, CDR2 FYNNEI. The CDR3 is 13 amino acids. V was clipped by 7 bases and J by 4 bases, with 13 bases between them.

The rearrangement uses TRBV20-1 and TRBJ2-3, with unresolved D. The CDR3 covers 12 residues. Germline V gene data show CDR1 as DFQATT and CDR2 as SNEGSKA (reference sequence). V shed 5 bases and J shed 5 bases, with 11 bases lying between them. This CDR3 reads CSAPLSGDTQYF. As DNA, the CDR3 is TGCAGTGCTCCCCTGTCGGGAGATACGCAGTATTTT.

This clonotype was detected many times. V usage is TRBV12-3 or TRBV12-4 and J usage is TRBJ1-5, with D perhaps matching TRBD1 (6 bases). The CDR3 runs to 13 residues. Trimming took 11 bases from V and 5 from J, leaving 16 bases between them. CDR3 nucleotide sequence: TGTGCCTCCCGGGCCCAGGGGCATCAGCCCCAGCATTTT. The encoded protein is CASRAQGHQPQHF.

This clonotype was found many times. The chain joins TRBV20-1 to TRBJ2-7; 7 nucleotides match TRBD1. The CDR3 loop spans 14 amino acids. V gave up 5 bases and J gave up 1 base; unmatched junction bases: 8. The germline CDR1 and CDR2 sequences are DFQATT and SNEGSKA (reference sequence). Written as DNA, the CDR3 is TGCAGTGCTCGCCGACAGGGTGAGTCCTACGAGCAGTACTTC. Its protein product is CSARRQGESYEQYF.

The chain combines TRBV12-3 or TRBV12-4 with TRBJ1-1; 8 nucleotides agree with TRBD1. The CDR3 extends over 13 amino acids. V gave up 7 bases and J gave up 5 bases; unmatched junction bases: 6. DNA of the CDR3: TGTGCCAGCACGACAGGGGCGCAGACTGAAGCTTTCTTT. Translating it yields CASTTGAQTEAFF.

V is TRBV7-6 and J is TRBJ2-5; D remains unclear. The germline gives CDR1 SGHVS, CDR2 FNYEAQ. Trimming took off 2 bases at V and 1 base at J, with 8 bases between the two ends. The CDR3 is 14 amino acids. The CDR3 here is CASSLSTLQETQYF. CDR3 nucleotides: TGTGCCAGCAGCTTATCCACTCTCCAAGAGACCCAGTACTTC. Filled out from reference TRBV7-6 and TRBJ2-5, the complete variable domain reads GAGVSQSPRYKVTKRGQDVALRCDPISGHVSLYWYRQALGQGPEFLTYFNYEAQQDKSGLPNDRFSAERPEGSISTLTIQRTEQRDSAMYRCASSLSTLQETQYFGPGTRLLVL.

V and J are TRBV11-2 and TRBJ2-4; a weak D match, TRBD1 (5 bases). Trimming removed 5 bases from V and 1 base from J, with 9 bases in between. CDR1 is SGHAT and CDR2 is FQNNGV in the germline V gene. This CDR3 comprises 14 residues. The CDR3 spells CASSPAGAKNIQYF. CDR3 DNA: TGTGCCAGCAGCCCCGCAGGGGCCAAAAACATTCAGTACTTC.

This clonotype was observed at least ten times. The rearrangement links TRBV10-3 to TRBJ1-1; possible D gene TRBD1, 5 bases. The germline gives CDR1 ENHRY, CDR2 SYGVKD. With 0 bases removed from V and 1 base from J, the gap between germline ends came to 12 bases. There are 16 residues in the CDR3. The CDR3 coding sequence is TGTGCCATCAGTGAGTCCCGTGGGACGGGGAACACTGAAGCTTTCTTT. It specifies CAISESRGTGNTEAFF.

This clonotype was found a few times. This chain joins TRBV6-5 and TRBJ2-1; 12 bases are a match to TRBD2. The CDR3 consists of 18 residues. The junction had 8 bases not matched to a gene; V was cut back by 2 bases and J by 3 bases. CDR1 and CDR2 from the germline V gene are MNHEY and SVGAGI. The CDR3 spells CASSYDSLAGGLYNEQFF. CDR3 coding DNA: TGTGCCAGCAGTTACGATTCCCTAGCGGGGGGGCTCTACAATGAGCAGTTCTTC.

Notes on this clonotype: Given a much more abundant clone one base away, this may be a read error. V usage is TRBV5-1 and J usage is TRBJ1-1, with TRBD1 identical over 8 bases. The J segment lost 6 bases and the V segment lost 4 bases, leaving 11 bases of the junction unmatched. The CDR3 covers 15 residues. CDR1 is SGHRS and CDR2 is YFSETQ in the germline V gene. DNA for the CDR3: TGCGCCAGCAGCCCGTCAGGGGGCGCGGGGTCTGAAGCTTTCTTT. Protein: CASSPSGGAGSEAFF.

The chain has TRBV7-9 and TRBJ2-7; D is tentatively TRBD1 or TRBD2 (7 bases each). CDR3 length: 13 amino acids. Germline-derived CDR1 and CDR2 are SEHNR and FQNEAQ (reference sequence). V was clipped by 4 bases and J by 11 bases, with 18 bases between them. CDR3 bases: TGTGCCAGCAGCTCCTTCAGGGGGGGAGTGAAGTACTTC. Translated: CASSSFRGGVKYF.

This clonotype was recorded at least ten times. The V gene is TRBV6-6, the J gene TRBJ1-5, with a tentative D call TRBD1 (6 bases). The CDR3 is 14 amino acids. Germline CDR1 MNHNY, CDR2 SVGAGI (reference sequence). The V gene lost 6 bases and the J gene lost 3 bases, with 12 bases spanning the gap. The CDR3 nucleotides read TGTGCCAGCAGCTCCTGGGACATCAATCAGCCCCAGCATTTT. Translating gives CASSSWDINQPQHF.

The sample holds a few counts of this clonotype. This sequence joins TRBV29-1 and TRBJ2-3; possibly TRBD1 or TRBD2 for D (5 bases each). This CDR3 is 14 amino acids long. Germline V gene data show CDR1 as SQVTM and CDR2 as ANQGSEA. V was trimmed by 6 bases and J by 2 bases, leaving 15 bases between them. The CDR3 region has the DNA TGCAGCGTGAAGGCCGGGACGGCCACAGATACGCAGTATTTT. Protein sequence: CSVKAGTATDTQYF.

The rearrangement uses TRBV7-9 and TRBJ2-1; 9 bases fit TRBD2. With V trimmed by 1 base and J by 3 bases, 10 bases remained unmatched. The CDR3 extends over 18 amino acids. Germline V CDR1 and CDR2: SEHNR, FQNEAQ (reference sequence). The CDR3: CASSLVATAGGDYNEQFF. CDR3 DNA: TGTGCCAGCAGCTTAGTAGCGACAGCGGGGGGAGACTACAATGAGCAGTTCTTC.

The sample holds a few counts of this clonotype. This chain uses TRBV20-1 with TRBJ2-3; 9 bases map to TRBD1. The CDR3 length is 15 residues. Trimming cost V 4 bases and J 5 bases; bases outside gene matches: 10. Germline CDR1 and CDR2: DFQATT and SNEGSKA (reference sequence). The chain's CDR3 is CSAMDRGRTRDTQYF. Here the CDR3 DNA reads TGCAGTGCTATGGACAGGGGCCGCACTCGAGATACGCAGTATTTT.

The chain employs TRBV4-2 and TRBJ2-3; no clear D gene. CDR1 is LGHNA and CDR2 is YNFKEQ in the germline V gene. Between the trimmed V and J ends, which lost 1 base and 2 bases, there was a span of 13 bases. This CDR3 has 16 residues. CDR3 loop: CASSQGSRSSTDTQYF. The CDR3 coding sequence is TGTGCCAGCAGCCAAGGGTCCCGGTCTTCCACAGATACGCAGTATTTT.